This T cell receptor beta chain emerged from a study of OX40 agonist ivuxolimab in advanced cancers. Across the study: In this trial design, patients received ivuxolimab intravenously at 0.01 to 10 mg/kg every 2 weeks. Patients undergoing dose escalation presented with hepatocellular carcinoma, melanoma, renal cell or head and neck cancer. Participants averaged approximately 65 years of age (range about 23 to 90) and were over 75% male. Regarding the study as a whole: The study found among the lowest clonal expansion in partial responders at 0.1-3.0 mg/kg.

Profiling relied on immunoSEQ multiplex PCR, and the TCRdb table lists in-frame clones only, not all of them. Seen here are 50,000 to 65,000 clones, about 91% observed once, and the top ten hold 12%. On this clone: No antigen is known for it.

V was pared by 2 bases and J by 4 bases, with 10 bases of the junction left unmatched. Germline-derived CDR1 and CDR2 are LNHNV and YYDKDF (reference sequence). The CDR3 consists of 16 residues. Sequencing used CD4+ or CD8+ T cells sorted from blood, obtained in a trial of the OX40 agonist ivuxolimab. The source of this sequence is an adult with an advanced solid tumor such as melanoma, head and neck, liver or kidney cancer. V gene TRBV15 combines with J gene TRBJ2-7; TRBD1 matches at 8 bases. This CDR3 is CATSRPSTGAGYEQYF. The DNA for the CDR3 is TGTGCCACCAGCAGACCCTCGACAGGGGCGGGATACGAGCAGTACTTC.